This T cell receptor (beta chain) was profiled in a study of T cell responses to AZD1222 COVID-19 vaccine. Clones were sequenced by immunoSEQ multiplex PCR, and TCRdb holds only the in-frame ones, with some missing. The repertoire holds 84,000 or so clones, with around nine tenths as singletons. The germline V and J ends were trimmed by 2 bases and 10 bases, with 11 bases remaining between them. The CDR3 consists of 12 residues. Germline-derived CDR1 and CDR2 are MNHEY and SVGEGT. Comments on this clone: The antigen remains undetermined.

Study-level findings and limits: It was only a handful of AZD1222 recipients who were seropositive at baseline. The CD4 TCRs associated with vaccination extended across spike and predominated at 160-218 and 743-854.

The sequence was obtained from an adult in good health. The material sequenced was peripheral blood, taken on day 0 of MenACWY control vaccination. The chain joins TRBV6-2 or TRBV6-3 to TRBJ1-1; no reliable D call. The CDR3 region is CASSYEFNRAFF. Written as DNA, the CDR3 is TGTGCCAGCAGTTACGAGTTCAACAGAGCTTTCTTT.